The 3 T cell receptor beta chains in this list originate from one sample, sequenced in a study of Graves' ophthalmopathy and Graves' hyperthyroidism (dated by TCRdb to the late 2010s). The reads were generated on an Illumina HiSeq 2000. For repertoire sequencing, the TCR beta CDR3 regions were amplified from RNA transcripts. HTBI primers and the Qiagen OneStep RT-PCR kit were used in a first-round RT-PCR, which was followed by a second-round multiplex PCR, size selection and purification. Using fastp trimming at Q25 and MiXCR clonotype assembly, TCRdb reanalyzed the public sequencing data and kept in-frame beta chains. All rows with the same CDR3 protein become a single entry with the most common DNA and genes. Here the sample has around 660,000 distinct CDR3 sequences; about two fifths occur a single time. The top ten clonotypes cover around 3% of the sample. The sequenced sample was peripheral blood. The receptors come from an adult man with Graves' ophthalmopathy.

V gene TRBV9 combines with J gene TRBJ1-2; D uncertain. Germline CDR1 SGDLS, CDR2 YYNGEE. V lost 7 bases and J lost 8, with 18 bases in between. This CDR3 comprises 13 residues. The DNA for the CDR3 is TGTGCCAGCTCACCGTCCGGGGAGGCGGGCTACACCTTC. Translation gives CASSPSGEAGYTF.

This clonotype was observed many times. The chain couples TRBV3-1 to TRBJ2-7; tentative D call: TRBD1 (6 bases). This CDR3 is 13 amino acids long. Trimming shortened V by 6 bases and J by 4 bases, and 13 bases separated the two germline ends. Per the germline V gene, CDR1 is LGHDT and CDR2 is YNNKEL (reference sequence). CDR3 region: CASSPNRAYEQYF. The CDR3 DNA reads as TGTGCCAGCAGTCCTAACAGGGCATACGAGCAGTACTTC.

This clonotype turned up a few times. This sequence joins TRBV9 and TRBJ2-7, with unresolved D. Per germline, CDR1 SGDLS and CDR2 YYNGEE. The CDR3 loop spans 12 amino acids. V was trimmed by 5 bases and J by 3 bases, leaving 9 bases between them. The CDR3 DNA is TGTGCCAGCAGTTTTAACGGCTACGAGCAGTACTTC. Translation: CASSFNGYEQYF.